This T cell receptor beta chain emerged from a study of T cell responses to AZD1222 COVID-19 vaccine. The study, taken as a whole, reports: Repertoires were obtained only post-peak T cell response. Unmutated regions of variants are reportedly targeted by nearly half of spike-specific TCRs. Compared with day 0, the breadth and depth of the Spike-specific TCR repertoire rose significantly after two doses of AZD1222. Most donors were white British and more were female, and clonal diversity was possibly underestimated.

Regarding this clone: Its antigen is undetermined.

Only in-frame clones appear in the TCRdb table, and some are missing; sequencing was by immunoSEQ multiplex PCR. The repertoire holds approximately 160,000 clones, with less than 95% as singletons. This TCR was recovered from an adult in good health. Source: peripheral blood, taken on day 0 of AZD1222 vaccination.

The CDR3 bases are TGTGCCAGCAGCTTCGTCGGGACAGGGGATGGCTACACCTTC. Translation gives CASSFVGTGDGYTF. The chain links TRBV7-2 to TRBJ1-2, with TRBD1 matching 10 bases. Trimming cost V 3 bases and J 6 bases; bases outside gene matches: 4. The germline gives CDR1 SGHTA, CDR2 FQGNSA. The CDR3 loop spans 14 amino acids. The complete variable domain, with remaining parts taken from reference TRBV7-2 and TRBJ1-2, reads GAGVSQSPSNKVTEKGKDVELRCDPISGHTALYWYRQSLGQGLEFLIYFQGNSAPDKSGLPSDRFSAERTGGSVSTLTIQRTQQEDSAVYLCASSFVGTGDGYTFGSGTRLTVV.